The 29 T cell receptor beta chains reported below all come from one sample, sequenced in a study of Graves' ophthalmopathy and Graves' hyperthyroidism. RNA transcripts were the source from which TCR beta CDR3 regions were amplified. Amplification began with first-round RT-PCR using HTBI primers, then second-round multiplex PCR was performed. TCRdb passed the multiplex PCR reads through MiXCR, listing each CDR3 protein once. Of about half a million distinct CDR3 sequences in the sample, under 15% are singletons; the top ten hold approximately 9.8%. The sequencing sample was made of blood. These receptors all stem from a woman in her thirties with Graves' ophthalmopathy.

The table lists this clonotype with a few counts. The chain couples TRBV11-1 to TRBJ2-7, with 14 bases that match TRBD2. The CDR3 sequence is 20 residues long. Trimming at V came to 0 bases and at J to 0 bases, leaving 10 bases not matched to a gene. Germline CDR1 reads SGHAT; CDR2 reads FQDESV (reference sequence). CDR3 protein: CASSLAATSGRAKNSYEQYF. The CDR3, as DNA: TGTGCCAGCAGCTTAGCCGCGACTAGCGGGAGGGCAAAGAACTCCTACGAGCAGTACTTC. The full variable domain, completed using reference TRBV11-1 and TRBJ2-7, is EAEVAQSPRYKITEKSQAVAFWCDPISGHATLYWYRQILGQGPELLVQFQDESVVDDSQLPKDRFSAERLKGVDSTLKIQPAELGDSAMYLCASSLAATSGRAKNSYEQYFGPGTRLTVT.

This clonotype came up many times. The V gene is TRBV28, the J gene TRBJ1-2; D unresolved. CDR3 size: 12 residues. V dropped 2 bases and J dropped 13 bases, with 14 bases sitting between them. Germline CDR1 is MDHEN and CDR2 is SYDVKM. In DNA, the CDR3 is TGTGCCAGCAGTTTACCTTTGGGAGTGTTCACCTTC. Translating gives CASSLPLGVFTF.

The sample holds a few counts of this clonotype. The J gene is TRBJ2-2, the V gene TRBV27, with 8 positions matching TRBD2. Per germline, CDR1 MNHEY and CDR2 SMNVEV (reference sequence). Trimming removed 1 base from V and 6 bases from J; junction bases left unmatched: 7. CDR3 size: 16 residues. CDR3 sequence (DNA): TGTGCCAGCAGTTTATACGGGACTAGGGGTGCCGGGGAGCTGTTTTTT. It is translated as CASSLYGTRGAGELFF.

The CDR3 spells CASSPPRGSYPTEAFF. CDR3 sequence (DNA): TGTGCCAGCAGTCCCCCTCGGGGGAGTTACCCCACTGAAGCTTTCTTT. The chain joins TRBV12-3 or TRBV12-4 to TRBJ1-1; D is perhaps TRBD1 (5 bases). This CDR3 has 16 amino acids. Trimming pared 5 bases from V and 4 bases from J, leaving 20 bases between.

CDR3 sequence reads: CASSLTGAGESEQYF. The CDR3 coding sequence is TGTGCCAGCAGCTTAACGGGGGCAGGGGAGAGCGAGCAGTACTTC. The chain links TRBV7-3 to TRBJ2-7, with D possibly being TRBD1 (6 bases). This CDR3 region has 15 residues. V gave up 0 bases and J gave up 6 bases, with 15 bases separating them. From germline, CDR1 is SGHTA and CDR2 FQGTGA.

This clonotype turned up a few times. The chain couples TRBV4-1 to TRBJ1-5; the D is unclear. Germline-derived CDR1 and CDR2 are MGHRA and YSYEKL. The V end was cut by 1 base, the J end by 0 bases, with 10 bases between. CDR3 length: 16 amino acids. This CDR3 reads CASSQVGMNSNQPQHF. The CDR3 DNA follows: TGCGCCAGCAGCCAAGTAGGGATGAATAGCAATCAGCCCCAGCATTTT.

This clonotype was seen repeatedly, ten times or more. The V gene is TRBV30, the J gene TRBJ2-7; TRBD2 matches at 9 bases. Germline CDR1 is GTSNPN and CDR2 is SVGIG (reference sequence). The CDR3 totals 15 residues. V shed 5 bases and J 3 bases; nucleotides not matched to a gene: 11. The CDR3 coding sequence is TGTGCCTGGGCCCGACCGGGACTAGCTGTCTACGAGCAGTACTTC. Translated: CAWARPGLAVYEQYF.

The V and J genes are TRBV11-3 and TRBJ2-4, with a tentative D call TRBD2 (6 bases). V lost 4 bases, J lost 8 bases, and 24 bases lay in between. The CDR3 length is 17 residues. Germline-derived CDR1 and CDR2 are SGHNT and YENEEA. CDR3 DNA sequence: TGTGCCAGCAGCTCAGGAGGGATGGGACTCCAAGTGGACATTCAGTACTTC. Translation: CASSSGGMGLQVDIQYF. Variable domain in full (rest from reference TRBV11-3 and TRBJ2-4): EAGVVQSPRYKIIEKKQPVAFWCNPISGHNTLYWYLQNLGQGPELLIRYENEEAVDDSQLPKDRFSAERLKGVDSTLKIQPAELGDSAVYLCASSSGGMGLQVDIQYFGAGTRLSVL.

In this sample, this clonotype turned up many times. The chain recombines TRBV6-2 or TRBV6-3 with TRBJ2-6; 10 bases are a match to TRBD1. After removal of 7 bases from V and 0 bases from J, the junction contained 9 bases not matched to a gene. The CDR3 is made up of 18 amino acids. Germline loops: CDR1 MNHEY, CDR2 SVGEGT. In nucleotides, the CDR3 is TGTGCCAGCACCGAAACCGGGACAGGGGTCTCTGGGGCCAACGTCCTGACTTTC. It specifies CASTETGTGVSGANVLTF.

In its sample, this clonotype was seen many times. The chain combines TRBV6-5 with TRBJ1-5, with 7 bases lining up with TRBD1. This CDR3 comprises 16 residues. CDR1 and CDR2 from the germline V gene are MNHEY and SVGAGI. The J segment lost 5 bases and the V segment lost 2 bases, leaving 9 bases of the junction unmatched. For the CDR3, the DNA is TGTGCCAGCAGTTACGACAGGGAAGGTTGGCATCAGCCCCAGCATTTT. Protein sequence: CASSYDREGWHQPQHF.

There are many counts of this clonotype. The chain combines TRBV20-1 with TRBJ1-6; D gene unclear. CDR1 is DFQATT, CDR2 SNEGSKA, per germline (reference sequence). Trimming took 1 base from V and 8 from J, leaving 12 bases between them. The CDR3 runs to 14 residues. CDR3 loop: CSARGGVGDSPLHF. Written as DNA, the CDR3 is TGCAGTGCTAGAGGGGGAGTTGGGGATTCACCCCTCCACTTT.

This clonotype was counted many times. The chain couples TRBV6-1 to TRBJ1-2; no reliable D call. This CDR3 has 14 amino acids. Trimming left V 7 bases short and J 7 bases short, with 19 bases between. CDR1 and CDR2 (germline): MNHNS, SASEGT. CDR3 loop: CASISGRSGIGYTF. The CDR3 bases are TGTGCCAGCATCTCCGGACGGTCGGGGATTGGCTACACCTTC.

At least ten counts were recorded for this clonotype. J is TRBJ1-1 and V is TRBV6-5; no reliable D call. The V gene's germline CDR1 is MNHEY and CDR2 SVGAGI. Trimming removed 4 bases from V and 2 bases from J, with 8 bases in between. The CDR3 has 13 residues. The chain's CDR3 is CASSSPGNTEAFF. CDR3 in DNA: TGTGCCAGCAGTTCGCCAGGTAACACTGAAGCTTTCTTT.

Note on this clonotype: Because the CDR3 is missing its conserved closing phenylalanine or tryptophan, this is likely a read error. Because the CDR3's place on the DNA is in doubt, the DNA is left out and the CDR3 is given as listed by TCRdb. Here the CDR3 reads CATTVNTEACV. The rearrangement uses TRBV28 and TRBJ1-1. The CDR3 numbers 11 amino acids, ends counted. Germline V gene data show CDR1 as MDHEN and CDR2 as SYDVKM.

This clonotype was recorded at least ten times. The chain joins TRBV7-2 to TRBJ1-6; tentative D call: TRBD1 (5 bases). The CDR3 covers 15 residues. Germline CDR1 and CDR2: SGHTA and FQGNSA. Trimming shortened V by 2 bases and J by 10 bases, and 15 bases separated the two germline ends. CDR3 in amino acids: CASSLRERGNSPLHF. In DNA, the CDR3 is TGTGCCAGCAGCTTACGGGAGCGGGGGAACTCACCCCTCCACTTT.

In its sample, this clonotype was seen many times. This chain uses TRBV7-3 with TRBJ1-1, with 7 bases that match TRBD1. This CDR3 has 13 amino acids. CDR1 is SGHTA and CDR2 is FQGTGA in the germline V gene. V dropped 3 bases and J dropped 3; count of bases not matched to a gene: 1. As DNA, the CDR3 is TGTGCCAGCAGCTTTGACAGGGACACTGAAGCTTTCTTT. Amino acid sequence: CASSFDRDTEAFF.

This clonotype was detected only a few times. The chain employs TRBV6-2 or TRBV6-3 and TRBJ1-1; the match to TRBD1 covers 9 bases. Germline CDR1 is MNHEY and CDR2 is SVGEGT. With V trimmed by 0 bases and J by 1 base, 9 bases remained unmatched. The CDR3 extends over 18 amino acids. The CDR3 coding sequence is TGTGCCAGCAGTTACTCAACAGGGGGCTCGGGAGGGAACACTGAAGCTTTCTTT. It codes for CASSYSTGGSGGNTEAFF.

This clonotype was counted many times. This CDR3 is CSARGSNQPQHF. CDR3 nucleotides: TGCAGTGCTAGGGGCAGCAATCAGCCCCAGCATTTT. This chain joins TRBV20-1 and TRBJ1-5; no clear D gene. Germline V CDR1 and CDR2: DFQATT, SNEGSKA (reference sequence). Trimming pared 3 bases from V and 1 base from J, leaving 4 bases between. This CDR3 is 12 amino acids long.

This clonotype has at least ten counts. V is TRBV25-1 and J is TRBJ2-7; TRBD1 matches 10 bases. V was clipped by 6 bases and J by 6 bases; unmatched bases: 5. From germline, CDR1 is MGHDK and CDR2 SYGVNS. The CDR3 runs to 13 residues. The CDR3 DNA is TGTGCCAGCAGGAGCGGGACAGGGGTCGAGCAGTACTTC. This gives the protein CASRSGTGVEQYF.

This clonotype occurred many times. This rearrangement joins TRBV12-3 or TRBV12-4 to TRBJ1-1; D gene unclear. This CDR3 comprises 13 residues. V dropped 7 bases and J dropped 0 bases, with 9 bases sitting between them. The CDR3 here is CASNPQVNTEAFF. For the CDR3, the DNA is TGTGCCAGCAATCCTCAGGTGAACACTGAAGCTTTCTTT.

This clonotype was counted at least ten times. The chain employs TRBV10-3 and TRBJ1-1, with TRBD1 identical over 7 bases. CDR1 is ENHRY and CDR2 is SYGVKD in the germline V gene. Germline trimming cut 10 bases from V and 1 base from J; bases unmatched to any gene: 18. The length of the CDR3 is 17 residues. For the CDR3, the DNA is TGTGCCACATTGCAGGAAGGGACGGGACAGTGGAACACTGAAGCTTTCTTT. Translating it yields CATLQEGTGQWNTEAFF.

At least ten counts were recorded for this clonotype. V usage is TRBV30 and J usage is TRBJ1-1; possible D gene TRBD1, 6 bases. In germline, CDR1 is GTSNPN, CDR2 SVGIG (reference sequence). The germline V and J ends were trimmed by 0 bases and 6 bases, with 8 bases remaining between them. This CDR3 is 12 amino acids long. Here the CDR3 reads CAWSVGGAEAFF. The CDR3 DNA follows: TGTGCCTGGAGTGTAGGGGGGGCTGAAGCTTTCTTT.

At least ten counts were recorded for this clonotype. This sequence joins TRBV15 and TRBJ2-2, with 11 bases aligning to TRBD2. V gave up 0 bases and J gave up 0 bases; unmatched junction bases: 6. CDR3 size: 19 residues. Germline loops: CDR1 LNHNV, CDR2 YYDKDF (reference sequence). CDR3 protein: CATSRDRLAGGPNTGELFF. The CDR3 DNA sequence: TGTGCCACCAGCAGAGATCGGCTAGCGGGAGGCCCGAACACCGGGGAGCTGTTTTTT.

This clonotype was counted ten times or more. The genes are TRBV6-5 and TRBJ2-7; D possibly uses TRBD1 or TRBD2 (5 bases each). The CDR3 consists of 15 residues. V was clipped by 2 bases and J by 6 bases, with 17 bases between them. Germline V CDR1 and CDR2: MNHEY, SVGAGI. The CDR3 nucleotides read TGTGCCAGCAGTTACGTGGGGGAAGGCCCTACCGAGCAGTACTTC. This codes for CASSYVGEGPTEQYF.

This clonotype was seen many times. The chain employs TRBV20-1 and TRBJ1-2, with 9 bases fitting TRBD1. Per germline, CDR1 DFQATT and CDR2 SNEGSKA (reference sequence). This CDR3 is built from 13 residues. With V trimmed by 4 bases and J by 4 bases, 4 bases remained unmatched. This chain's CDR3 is CSATLQGAYGYTF. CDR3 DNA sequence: TGCAGTGCTACCTTACAGGGGGCCTATGGCTACACCTTC.

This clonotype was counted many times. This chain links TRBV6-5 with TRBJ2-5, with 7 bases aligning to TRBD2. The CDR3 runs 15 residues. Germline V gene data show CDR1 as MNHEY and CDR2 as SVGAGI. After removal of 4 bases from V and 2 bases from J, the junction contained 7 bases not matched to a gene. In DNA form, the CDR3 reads TGTGCCAGCAGTTCCCCCCGGACTAGTCAAGAGACCCAGTACTTC. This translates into CASSSPRTSQETQYF.

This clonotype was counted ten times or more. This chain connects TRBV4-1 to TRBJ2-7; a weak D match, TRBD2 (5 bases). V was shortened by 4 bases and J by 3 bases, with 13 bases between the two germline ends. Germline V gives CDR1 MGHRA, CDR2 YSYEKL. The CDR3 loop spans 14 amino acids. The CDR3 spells CASSLYSADYEQYF. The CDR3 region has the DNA TGCGCCAGCAGCCTATATTCAGCGGACTACGAGCAGTACTTC.

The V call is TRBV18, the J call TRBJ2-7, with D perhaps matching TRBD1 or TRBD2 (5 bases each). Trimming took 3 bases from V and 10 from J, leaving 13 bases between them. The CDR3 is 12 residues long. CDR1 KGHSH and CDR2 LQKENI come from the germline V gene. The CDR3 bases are TGTGCCAGCTCACCGGTAAATGGGGGACAGTACTTC. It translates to CASSPVNGGQYF.

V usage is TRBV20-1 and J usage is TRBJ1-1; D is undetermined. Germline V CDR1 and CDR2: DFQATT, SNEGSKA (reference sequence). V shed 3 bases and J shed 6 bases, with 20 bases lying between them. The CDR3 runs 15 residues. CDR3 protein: CSASPAARPSSEAFF. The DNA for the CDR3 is TGCAGTGCTAGTCCAGCAGCCCGGCCGTCGTCTGAAGCTTTCTTT.